This T cell receptor (beta chain) was captured by sequencing in a study of PD-1 blockade in classical Hodgkin lymphoma. Clones were read by immunoSEQ multiplex PCR, and TCRdb kept only the in-frame ones, dropping some. The table records 20,000 to 25,000 clones, roughly nine tenths of them present only once. Time point noted: newly diagnosed, previously untreated cHL patient sample. The CD4+ T cells used were purified from thawed PBMCs through magnetic negative selection. V shed 1 base and J 8 bases; nucleotides not matched to a gene: 9. This CDR3 spans 15 amino acids. The germline V gene encodes CDR1 SGDLS and CDR2 YYNGEE.

The V gene is TRBV9, the J gene TRBJ2-1, with 7 bases fitting TRBD1. The clonotype comes from a human donor with classical Hodgkin lymphoma. Sample: CD4+ T cells from blood. CDR3 nucleotide sequence: TGTGCCAGCAGCGTAACAGGGGCAAGTAAGGATGAGCAGTTCTTC. Encoded protein: CASSVTGASKDEQFF.